A single T cell receptor (beta chain) is shown here with its context. The data originate from a study of breast tumors, draining lymph nodes, adjacent tissues. TCRdb analysed the multiplex PCR reads with MiXCR anew, one entry per CDR3 protein. The sample has roughly 220,000 distinct CDR3 sequences, 30% to 35% seen once. The lymph nodes were axillary draining lymph nodes from breast cancer patients. The CDR3 sequence is 15 residues long. V dropped 1 base and J dropped 6; count of bases not matched to a gene: 5. Germline loops: CDR1 SGHTA, CDR2 FQGNSA. The sample taken for sequencing was axillary lymph node tissue. This clonotype originated in a female donor with breast cancer. Some clones in this sample may be carry-over from other donors' samples. This chain uses TRBV7-2 with TRBJ2-7; 11 positions agree with TRBD1. Written as DNA, the CDR3 is TGTGCCAGCAGCTTAGGGACAGGGGGCTTGGGCGAGCAGTACTTC. It translates to CASSLGTGGLGEQYF.